The 27 T cell receptor beta chains below come from one sample, sequenced in a study of siplizumab effects on memory and regulatory T cells. Produced via immunoSEQ multiplex PCR; TCRdb's table is partial and in-frame only. The table shows 70,000 to 90,000 clones, with around 90% occurring only once. What was sequenced was CD4+ T cells sorted from blood. These receptors came from a human donor in good health.

The chain links TRBV6-6 to TRBJ1-4; a possible D gene is TRBD1 (6 bases). This CDR3 comprises 15 residues. Trimming cost V 5 bases and J 0 bases, with 10 bases left between them. The germline CDR1 and CDR2 sequences are MNHNY and SVGAGI (reference sequence). The CDR3 is CASSRQAATNEKLFF. For the CDR3, the DNA is TGTGCCAGCAGTCGACAGGCCGCAACTAATGAAAAACTGTTTTTT.

This clone was picked up a small number of times. The V call is TRBV10-2, the J call TRBJ1-2, with no clear D. The CDR3 is made up of 13 amino acids. The V gene's germline CDR1 is WSHSY and CDR2 SAAADI. Trimming stripped 6 bases from V and 1 base from J, with 9 bases between. The CDR3 spells CASSITRNYGYTF. The CDR3, as DNA: TGCGCCAGCAGCATCACACGTAACTATGGCTACACCTTC.

The V gene is TRBV6-5, the J gene TRBJ1-4; 7 bases line up with TRBD1. Losses at the gene ends were 4 bases for V and 0 bases for J; bases not matched to a gene: 5. The CDR3 loop spans 16 amino acids. Germline lookup yields CDR1 MNHEY and CDR2 SVGAGI. CDR3 in amino acids: CASSSGTVATNEKLFF. In nucleotides, the CDR3 is TGTGCCAGCAGTTCCGGGACAGTTGCAACTAATGAAAAACTGTTTTTT.

The J gene is TRBJ2-3, the V gene TRBV7-3, with 10 bases identical to TRBD1. The germline gives CDR1 SGHTA, CDR2 FQGTGA. J was trimmed by 6 bases and V by 5 bases; bases with no gene match: 8. CDR3 length: 15 residues. CDR3 nucleotide sequence: TGTGCCAGCAGCCCCGGACAGGGGGGATCTGATACGCAGTATTTT. It is translated as CASSPGQGGSDTQYF.

This clone has a single count. This chain links TRBV11-2 with TRBJ1-5; a weak D match, TRBD1 (5 bases). V was pared by 1 base and J by 4 bases, with 5 bases between. The length of the CDR3 is 13 residues. Germline V gene sequence: CDR1 SGHAT, CDR2 FQNNGV. CDR3 bases: TGTGCCAGCAGCTTAGGACAGAATCAGCCCCAGCATTTT. Translated: CASSLGQNQPQHF.

The rearrangement links TRBV12-5 to TRBJ2-1; 9 bases are shared with TRBD2. This CDR3 is built from 19 residues. V lost 0 bases to trimming and J lost 0 bases; unmatched junction nucleotides: 9. The germline gives CDR1 LGHNT, CDR2 FRNRAP. CDR3 amino acids: CASGLVSGISGSSYNEQFF. The CDR3 region has the DNA TGTGCTAGTGGTTTGGTATCGGGGATTAGCGGGAGCTCCTACAATGAGCAGTTCTTC.

The genes are TRBV6-1 and TRBJ1-1; 8 bases line up with TRBD1. Germline-derived CDR1 and CDR2 are MNHNS and SASEGT. CDR3 length: 14 residues. The trim removed 6 bases at V and 3 bases at J, leaving 6 bases unmatched. In DNA form, the CDR3 reads TGTGCCAGCAGAAACTCAGGGGGCCACACTGAAGCTTTCTTT. This sequence encodes CASRNSGGHTEAFF.

This chain uses TRBV7-2 with TRBJ1-1; the D gene is possibly TRBD1 (5 bases). This CDR3 has 16 amino acids. Germline V lookup: CDR1 SGHTA, CDR2 FQGNSA. The V end was cut by 3 bases, the J end by 4 bases, with 18 bases between. CDR3 sequence: CASSFQRTSAGTEAFF. The CDR3 coding sequence is TGTGCCAGCAGCTTTCAGAGGACATCCGCGGGCACTGAAGCTTTCTTT.

In nucleotides, the CDR3 is TGCGCCAGCAGCTTGGTTCTAGCGGCGGTCGATACGCAGTATTTT. Residues: CASSLVLAAVDTQYF. V and J are TRBV5-1 and TRBJ2-3; TRBD2 agrees at 7 bases. Unmatched junction bases numbered 7, after V lost 0 bases and J lost 6 bases. CDR1 is SGHRS, CDR2 YFSETQ, per germline. The CDR3 has 15 residues. The whole variable domain, remainder taken from reference TRBV5-1 and TRBJ2-3, is KAGVTQTPRYLIKTRGQQVTLSCSPISGHRSVSWYQQTPGQGLQFLFEYFSETQRNKGNFPGRFSGRQFSNSRSEMNVSTLELGDSALYLCASSLVLAAVDTQYFGPGTRLTVL.

This chain uses TRBV25-1 with TRBJ1-2; D possibly corresponds to TRBD1 (6 bases). The CDR3 spans 14 residues. Germline CDR1 is MGHDK and CDR2 is SYGVNS. The V end was cut by 4 bases, the J end by 5 bases, with 14 bases between. The CDR3 nucleotides read TGTGCCAGCAGTGTCCGCGGGGGCGCTTATGGCTACACCTTC. This sequence encodes CASSVRGGAYGYTF.

The count of this clone is one. This CDR3 is CASSLDRGNEQFF. DNA for the CDR3: TGTGCCAGCAGTTTGGACAGGGGGAATGAGCAGTTCTTC. This chain joins TRBV7-3 and TRBJ2-1, with TRBD1 identical over 10 bases. The germline gives CDR1 SGHTA, CDR2 FQGTGA. With V trimmed by 6 bases and J by 7 bases, 3 bases remained unmatched. The CDR3 runs to 13 residues.

This chain uses TRBV10-3 with TRBJ1-1; D is uncertain. V was shortened by 6 bases and J by 1 base, with 3 bases between the two germline ends. This CDR3 spans 11 amino acids. Germline V lookup: CDR1 ENHRY, CDR2 SYGVKD. The CDR3 nucleotides read TGTGCCATCAGCAAGAACACTGAAGCTTTCTTT. It specifies CAISKNTEAFF.

This clone was observed a single time. The CDR3 protein is CASSPRTQNEQYF. CDR3 in DNA: TGTGCCAGCAGCCCTAGGACACAAAACGAGCAGTACTTC. V gene TRBV7-6 combines with J gene TRBJ2-7, with a tentative D call TRBD1 (5 bases). CDR1 and CDR2 (germline): SGHVS, FNYEAQ. Trimming removed 5 bases at V and 5 bases at J, with 13 bases between. This CDR3 is 13 amino acids long.

The chain joins TRBV7-9 to TRBJ2-7; D possibly corresponds to TRBD1 (6 bases). Germline V gives CDR1 SEHNR, CDR2 FQNEAQ (reference sequence). The CDR3 has 11 residues. Deletions cut 4 bases from V and 6 bases from J, with 7 bases between. The CDR3 coding sequence is TGTGCCAGCAGCTCAGGGGTCGAGCAGTACTTC. Translating it yields CASSSGVEQYF.

The CDR3 protein is CASSPIPDRDTEAFF. For the CDR3, the DNA is TGTGCCAGCTCACCGATCCCGGACAGGGACACTGAAGCTTTCTTT. V gene TRBV18 combines with J gene TRBJ1-1, with 8 bases aligning to TRBD1. J was trimmed by 3 bases and V by 3 bases; bases with no gene match: 6. The CDR3 extends over 15 amino acids. Germline V lookup: CDR1 KGHSH, CDR2 LQKENI.

The chain recombines TRBV29-1 with TRBJ2-5, with D perhaps being TRBD1 or TRBD2 (5 bases each). This CDR3 contains 14 residues. In germline, CDR1 is SQVTM, CDR2 ANQGSEA. With 4 bases removed from V and 7 bases from J, the gap between germline ends came to 19 bases. DNA for the CDR3: TGCAGCGTTGCCCCCCGGCCGGGACGGGGGACCCAGTACTTC. Amino acid sequence: CSVAPRPGRGTQYF.

The count of this clone is one. The rearrangement joins TRBV29-1 to TRBJ1-2, with TRBD1 as a possible D gene (5 bases). The V end was cut by 6 bases, the J end by 6 bases, with 14 bases between. The CDR3 runs to 12 residues. Germline V gene data show CDR1 as SQVTM and CDR2 as ANQGSEA. The CDR3 reads CSVPGRGDGYTF. DNA of the CDR3: TGCAGCGTCCCCGGGAGGGGCGATGGCTACACCTTC.

The CDR3 DNA sequence: TGTGCCAGCAGGCTGACAGGGGGCGTCTACGAGCAGTACTTC. It is translated as CASRLTGGVYEQYF. This sequence joins TRBV27 and TRBJ2-7; 10 nucleotides agree with TRBD1. The CDR3 is 14 residues long. Germline-derived CDR1 and CDR2 are MNHEY and SMNVEV (reference sequence). With V trimmed by 6 bases and J by 3 bases, 5 bases remained unmatched.

The chain has TRBV27 and TRBJ2-7, with D perhaps TRBD2 (6 bases). V was trimmed by 5 bases and J by 0 bases, leaving 20 bases between them. CDR1 and CDR2 (germline): MNHEY, SMNVEV (reference sequence). The CDR3 extends over 17 amino acids. In DNA form, the CDR3 reads TGTGCCAGCAGTCCAGGTGGTGGAGGGGCCCACTCCTACGAGCAGTACTTC. Translating it yields CASSPGGGGAHSYEQYF.

CDR3 sequence reads: CASSLDYGAGQDLYNEQFF. The CDR3 region has the DNA TGTGCCAGCAGCTTAGATTACGGTGCAGGGCAGGACCTCTACAATGAGCAGTTCTTC. V usage is TRBV7-9 and J usage is TRBJ2-1; perhaps TRBD1 as D (5 bases). Germline CDR1 is SEHNR and CDR2 is FQNEAQ (reference sequence). The CDR3 totals 19 residues. Trimming removed 1 base at V and 3 bases at J, with 22 bases between. Together with reference TRBV7-9 and TRBJ2-1, the CDR3 gives the full variable domain: DTGVSQNPRHKITKRGQNVTFRCDPISEHNRLYWYRQTLGQGPEFLTYFQNEAQLEKSRLLSDRFSAERPKGSFSTLEIQRTEQGDSAMYLCASSLDYGAGQDLYNEQFFGPGTRLTVL.

This clone was recorded once. The gene calls are TRBV7-3 and TRBJ1-1; tentatively, D is TRBD1 (5 bases). V gave up 3 bases and J gave up 6 bases, with 8 bases separating them. CDR1 is SGHTA, CDR2 FQGTGA, per germline. The CDR3 length is 12 residues. The chain's CDR3 is CASSFDRAEAFF. In DNA, the CDR3 is TGTGCCAGCAGCTTCGACAGAGCTGAAGCTTTCTTT.

The rearrangement links TRBV15 to TRBJ2-7, with TRBD1 as a possible D gene (6 bases). Looked up from germline, CDR1 is LNHNV and CDR2 is YYDKDF (reference sequence). The CDR3 is made up of 12 amino acids. V shed 0 bases and J shed 10 bases, with 10 bases lying between them. CDR3 protein: CATSRDRDTQYF. For the CDR3, the DNA is TGTGCCACCAGCAGAGATCGGGACACCCAGTACTTC.

V is TRBV7-2 and J is TRBJ2-1, with D maybe TRBD2 (6 bases). Looked up from germline, CDR1 is SGHTA and CDR2 is FQGNSA. The CDR3 loop spans 12 amino acids. The V gene lost 5 bases and the J gene lost 15 bases, with 17 bases spanning the gap. The DNA of the CDR3 is TGTGCCAGCAGCACCCCCGGGGAGGTTGGGTTCTTC. It specifies CASSTPGEVGFF.

The V call is TRBV9, the J call TRBJ1-4, with 7 nucleotides matching TRBD1. CDR1 is SGDLS, CDR2 YYNGEE, per germline. The CDR3 contains 15 residues. Trimming took 4 bases from V and 7 from J; bases not matched to a gene: 10. CDR3 coding DNA: TGTGCCAGCAGCCAAGGGGAGGGGGCTAGTGAAAAACTGTTTTTT. The encoded protein is CASSQGEGASEKLFF.

This chain links TRBV18 with TRBJ1-4, with D unresolved. With 2 bases removed from V and 8 bases from J, the gap between germline ends came to 9 bases. The CDR3 consists of 13 residues. CDR1 and CDR2 from the germline V gene are KGHSH and LQKENI. The CDR3 protein is CASSPGEEEKLFF. The CDR3 nucleotides are TGTGCCAGCTCACCAGGGGAAGAAGAAAAACTGTTTTTT. The full variable domain, rest sourced from reference TRBV18 and TRBJ1-4, is NAGVMQNPRHLVRRRGQEARLRCSPMKGHSHVYWYRQLPEEGLKFMVYLQKENIIDESGMPKERFSAEFPKEGPSILRIQQVVRGDSAAYFCASSPGEEEKLFFGSGTQLSVL.

The chain combines TRBV6-4 with TRBJ2-1, with TRBD2 matching 10 bases. The V gene end was trimmed by 5 bases and the J gene end by 3 bases; junction bases not matched to a gene: 1. This CDR3 contains 14 residues. In germline, CDR1 is MRHNA, CDR2 SNTAGT. This chain's CDR3 is CASSSGGDYNEQFF. In nucleotides, the CDR3 is TGTGCCAGCAGTAGCGGGGGGGACTACAATGAGCAGTTCTTC.

The chain is built from TRBV5-1 and TRBJ2-3, with no clear D. Germline V lookup: CDR1 SGHRS, CDR2 YFSETQ. CDR3 size: 15 residues. V lost 1 base and J 6 bases, leaving 15 bases between the germline ends. The CDR3 bases are TGCGCCAGCAGCTTGTCTGGGGTTAGGGCGGATACGCAGTATTTT. Protein product: CASSLSGVRADTQYF.